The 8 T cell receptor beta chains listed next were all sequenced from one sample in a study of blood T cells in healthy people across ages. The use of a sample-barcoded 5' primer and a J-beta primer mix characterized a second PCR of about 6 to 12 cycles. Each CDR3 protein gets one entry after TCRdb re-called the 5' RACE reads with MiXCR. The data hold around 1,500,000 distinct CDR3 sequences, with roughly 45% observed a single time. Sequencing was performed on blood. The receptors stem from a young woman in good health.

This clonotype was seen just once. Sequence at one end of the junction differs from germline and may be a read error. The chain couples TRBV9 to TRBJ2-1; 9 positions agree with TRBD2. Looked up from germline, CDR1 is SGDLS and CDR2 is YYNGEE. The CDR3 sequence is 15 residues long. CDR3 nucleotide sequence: TGTGCCGGCAGCTCACGCGGGAGGGCCCACAATGAGCAGTTCTTC. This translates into CAGSSRGRAHNEQFF.

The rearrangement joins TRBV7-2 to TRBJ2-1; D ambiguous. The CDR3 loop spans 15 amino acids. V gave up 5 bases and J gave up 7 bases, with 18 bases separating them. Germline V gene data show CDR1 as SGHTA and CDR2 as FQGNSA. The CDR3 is CASSPTALLTNEQFF. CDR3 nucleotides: TGTGCCAGCAGCCCCACGGCCTTGTTGACGAATGAGCAGTTCTTC.

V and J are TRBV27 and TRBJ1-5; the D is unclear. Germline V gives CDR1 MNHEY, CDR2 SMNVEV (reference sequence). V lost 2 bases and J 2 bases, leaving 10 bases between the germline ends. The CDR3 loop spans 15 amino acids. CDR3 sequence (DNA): TGTGCCAGCAGTTTACTCGGCGAACGCAATCAGCCCCAGCATTTT. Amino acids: CASSLLGERNQPQHF.

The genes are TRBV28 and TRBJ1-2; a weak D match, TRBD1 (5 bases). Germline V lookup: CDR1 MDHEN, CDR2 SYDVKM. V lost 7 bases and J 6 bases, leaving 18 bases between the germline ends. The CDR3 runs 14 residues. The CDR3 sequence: CASKQAGDPHGYTF. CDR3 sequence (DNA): TGTGCCAGCAAACAGGCGGGGGACCCCCATGGCTACACCTTC.

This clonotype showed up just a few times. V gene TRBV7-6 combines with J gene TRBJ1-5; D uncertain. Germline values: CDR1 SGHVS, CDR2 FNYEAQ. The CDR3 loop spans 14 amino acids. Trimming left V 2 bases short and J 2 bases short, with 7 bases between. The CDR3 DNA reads TGTGCCAGCAGCTTATTGGAAGGCAATCAGCCCCAGCATTTT. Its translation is CASSLLEGNQPQHF.

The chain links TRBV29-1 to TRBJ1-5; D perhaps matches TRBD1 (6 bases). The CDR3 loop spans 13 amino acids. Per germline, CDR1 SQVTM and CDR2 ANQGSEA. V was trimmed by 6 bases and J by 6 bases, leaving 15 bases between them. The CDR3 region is CSVHLGAGQPQHF. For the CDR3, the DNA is TGCAGCGTCCACTTGGGGGCCGGTCAGCCCCAGCATTTT.

The CDR3 here is CASSDNGLVNEQFF. Written as DNA, the CDR3 is TGTGCCAGCAGTGACAACGGGTTGGTGAATGAGCAGTTCTTC. The chain links TRBV2 to TRBJ2-1; D not certain. The germline V gene has CDR1 SNHLY and CDR2 FYNNEI. There are 14 residues in the CDR3. The ends were cut back, 3 bases at V and 7 bases at J, with 13 bases in the middle.

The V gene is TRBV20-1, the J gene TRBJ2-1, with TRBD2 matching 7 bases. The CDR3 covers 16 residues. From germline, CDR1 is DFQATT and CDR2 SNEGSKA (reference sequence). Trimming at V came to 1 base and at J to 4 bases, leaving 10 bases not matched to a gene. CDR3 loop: CSARGTASGVYNEQFF. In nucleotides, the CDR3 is TGCAGTGCTAGAGGGACGGCTAGCGGTGTTTACAATGAGCAGTTCTTC.